This is a list of T cell receptor beta chains from one sample in a study of Tregs in tolerant kidney transplant recipients. The data were produced by immunoSEQ multiplex PCR, yet TCRdb's version contains in-frame clones alone and is incomplete. The data show 35,000 to 50,000 clones, with around 95% seen just once and more than 0.35% held by the top ten. Antigens for these TCRs are unknown. Input material: Tregs from blood cultured with allogeneic cells. The origin of the receptors is a human donor in good health. Both conserved end residues are part of each CDR3. A D gene is named only where the DNA matches it firmly. Size is stated for part of the rows, as once, few or many counts, or as a class when the clone is expanded.

>TRBV5-5|.|TRBJ2-3|.
TGTGCCAGCATCGGGGGAATCACAGATACGCAGTATTTT
CASIGGITDTQYF
>TRBV5-1|.|TRBJ2-7|.
TGCGCCAGCAGCTTTTTGCCGAGCTCCTACGAGCAGTACTTC
CASSFLPSSYEQYF
>TRBV10-3|TRBD1|TRBJ2-5|.
TGTGCCATCAGTGCCCCGGACAGGGGTGAGACCCAGTACTTC
CAISAPDRGETQYF
>TRBV5-8|.|TRBJ2-7|.
TGTGCCAGCAGTCTCCTCCCTCCCAAATCCTACGAGCAGTACTTC
CASSLLPPKSYEQYF
>TRBV10-1|.|TRBJ2-1|.
TGCGCCAGCAGTGAGTTCGGGTCAAGCTCCTACAATGAGCAGTTCTTC
CASSEFGSSSYNEQFF
>TRBV5-1|TRBD1|TRBJ1-1|.
TGCGCCAGCGGACAGGGTAGGAACACTGAAGCTTTCTTT
CASGQGRNTEAFF
>TRBV11-2|TRBD2|TRBJ2-1|.
TGTGCCAGCGGAAATAGCGGGAGCTCCTACAATGAGCAGTTCTTC
CASGNSGSSYNEQFF
>TRBV6-5|.|TRBJ2-3|.
TGTGCCAGCAGTAGAAGTCGGGGGGCTGGAGATACGCAGTATTTT
CASSRSRGAGDTQYF
>TRBV11-3|.|TRBJ2-3|.
TGTGCCAGCAGCTTCCGGGGCGCAGATACGCAGTATTTT
CASSFRGADTQYF
>TRBV5-1|TRBD1|TRBJ1-2|few
TGCGCCAGCAGCTTGGCCGGACAGGGGGAGGGTGGCTACACCTTC
CASSLAGQGEGGYTF
>TRBV2|TRBD2|TRBJ2-5|once
TGTGCCAGCAGGCTAGCGGGGGGGCTGCGGGAGACCCAGTACTTC
CASRLAGGLRETQYF
>TRBV6-5|TRBD1|TRBJ1-2|.
TGTGCCAGCAGATCGGACAGGGCTCGAGGCTACACCTTC
CASRSDRARGYTF
>TRBV6-6|.|TRBJ1-2|.
TGTGCCAGCAGTACCACCGCGGGGAACTATGGCTACACCTTC
CASSTTAGNYGYTF
>TRBV18|TRBD1|TRBJ2-7|.
TGTGCCAGCTCACCAGGGACAGGGTCCCGCGAGCAGTACTTC
CASSPGTGSREQYF
>TRBV30|.|TRBJ1-4|.
TGTGCCTGGAGTATCACCGGCCCCCTGGGTGAAAAACTGTTTTTT
CAWSITGPLGEKLFF
>TRBV6-6|.|TRBJ1-1|.
TGTGCCAGCAGTTACTGGGAAGGGGAAACTGAAGCTTTCTTT
CASSYWEGETEAFF
>TRBV18|.|TRBJ1-1|once
TGTGCCAGCACCCGGGGGGGAAACACTGAAGCTTTCTTT
CASTRGGNTEAFF
>TRBV14|.|TRBJ1-4|.
TGTGCCAGCAGCCAAGGTGGTGGAACTTACTTTTTT
CASSQGGGTYFF
>TRBV6-5|.|TRBJ2-7|.
TGTGCCAGCAGTTACGGAAAATTCGGGGGCGAGCAGTACTTC
CASSYGKFGGEQYF
>TRBV7-9|.|TRBJ2-3|.
TGTGCCAGCAGCTTCCTACTAGGGATCAAGCAGTATTTT
CASSFLLGIKQYF
>TRBV6-5|.|TRBJ2-7|.
TGTGCCAGCAGCGGAAGGGGGGCTGGCGAGCAGTACTTC
CASSGRGAGEQYF
>TRBV6-5|.|TRBJ2-2|.
TGTGCCAGCAGTTACATTGGTAGCGGGAACACCGGGGAGCTGTTTTTT
CASSYIGSGNTGELFF
>TRBV15|.|TRBJ2-7|.
TGTGCCACCAGCAGAGATCGGAGCGGCGGGGCCCCCTACGAGCAGTACTTC
CATSRDRSGGAPYEQYF
>TRBV18|.|TRBJ1-1|few
TGTGCCAGCTCACCTGGATGGGGGAACACTGAAGCTTTCTTT
CASSPGWGNTEAFF
>TRBV4-2|.|TRBJ2-1|few
TGTGCCAGCAGCCAAGTTTTTCCCAGTCTGTCCTACAATGAGCAGTTCTTC
CASSQVFPSLSYNEQFF
>TRBV7-2|.|TRBJ1-3|.
TGTGCCAGCAGCTTAGATGGCAGGGTTCATGGAAACACCATATATTTT
CASSLDGRVHGNTIYF